The sequence of this TCR beta chain was determined in a study of T cell changes during pregnancy in multiple sclerosis. Sequencing was performed with immunoSEQ multiplex PCR; in TCRdb, only in-frame clones are kept and a portion is missing. Among about 83,000 clones listed, about 89% were seen once. The source is a female donor in good health, serving as a control in a pregnancy study. Some clones in this sample may be carry-over from other donors' samples. The sequences come from PBMCs, collected in the first trimester of pregnancy.

DNA of the CDR3: TGTGCCAGCAGCCTCCAGACAGATGAAAAACTGTTTTTT. Translated, it gives CASSLQTDEKLFF. This chain links TRBV7-2 with TRBJ1-4, with D possibly TRBD1 on 5 matching bases. Germline CDR1 and CDR2: SGHTA and FQGNSA. CDR3 length equals 13 residues. V was pared by 5 bases and J by 6 bases, with 10 bases between. Filled out from reference TRBV7-2 and TRBJ1-4, the complete variable domain reads GAGVSQSPSNKVTEKGKDVELRCDPISGHTALYWYRQSLGQGLEFLIYFQGNSAPDKSGLPSDRFSAERTGGSVSTLTIQRTQQEDSAVYLCASSLQTDEKLFFGSGTQLSVL.